The source of this TCR beta chain is a study of shared clonotypes between healthy human individuals. Those who donated, Caucasian adults without exception, all lived in Nashville, Tennessee. Original processing methods: Owing to the provision of junction-only sequences devoid of quality scores by immunoSEQ, filtering differed. TCRdb's table, derived via immunoSEQ multiplex PCR, lists solely in-frame clones and lacks some. V, J and clone size are taken as reported in that table, and D and trimming were inferred from the DNA itself. The sample has roughly 2 million clones; roughly 96% are singletons. Trimming pared 3 bases from V and 1 base from J, leaving 12 bases between. This CDR3 comprises 15 residues. Germline-derived CDR1 and CDR2 are LNHDA and SQIVND (reference sequence).

The sequence was obtained from a man between 18 and 29 years old in good health. The chain employs TRBV19 and TRBJ1-1, with a weak D call TRBD1 (5 bases). Sequencing used naive CD4+ T cells sorted from blood. As for subset: CD45RA+ positively selected. The CDR3 DNA follows: TGTGCCAGTAGTATCCTACAGGCACAGAACACTGAAGCTTTCTTT. Its protein product is CASSILQAQNTEAFF.